This T cell receptor beta chain was sequenced for a study of tumor and adjacent non-tumor tissue in lung cancer. Whole-study context: Around 4.5 million productive TCRbeta reads were obtained per sample on average.

A modified ARM-PCR protocol with three rounds of nested PCR amplified TCRbeta. MiXCR, applied by TCRdb to the multiplex PCR reads, yields one record per CDR3 protein. Among 55,000 to 75,000 distinct CDR3 sequences listed, 60% were seen once. Points from the study as a whole: Higher tumor TCR diversity was associated with shorter survival. Compared with tumor, normal lung showed significantly lower TCR diversity. Normal lung showed higher cumulative top 100 clone frequency than tumor.

Germline V gives CDR1 MGHRA, CDR2 YSYEKL. The CDR3 is made up of 16 amino acids. A note on this clonotype: The target antigen is unknown. One junction end does not reproduce the germline sequence, and a read error may be involved.

RNA was extracted from bulk tissue without any cell sorting. The genes are TRBV4-1 and TRBJ1-1; 7 bases align to TRBD1. The receptor was isolated from a man aged 50 to 59 with non-small cell lung cancer. The specimen was lung tumor tissue. CDR3 bases: TGCGCCAGCAGCCCCGGACAGGTCCTTATGGACACCGAAGCTTTCTTT. Translating gives CASSPGQVLMDTEAFF.